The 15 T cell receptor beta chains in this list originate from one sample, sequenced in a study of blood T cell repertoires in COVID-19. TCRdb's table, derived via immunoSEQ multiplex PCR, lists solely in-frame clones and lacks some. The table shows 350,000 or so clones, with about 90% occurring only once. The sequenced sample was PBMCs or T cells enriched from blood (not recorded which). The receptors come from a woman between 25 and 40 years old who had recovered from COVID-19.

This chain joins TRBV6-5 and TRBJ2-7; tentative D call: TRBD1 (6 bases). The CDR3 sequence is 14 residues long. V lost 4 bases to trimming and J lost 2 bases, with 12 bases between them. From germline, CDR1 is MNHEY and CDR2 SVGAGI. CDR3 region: CASSFLQGAYEQYF. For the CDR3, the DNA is TGTGCCAGCAGTTTCCTACAGGGAGCCTACGAGCAGTACTTC.

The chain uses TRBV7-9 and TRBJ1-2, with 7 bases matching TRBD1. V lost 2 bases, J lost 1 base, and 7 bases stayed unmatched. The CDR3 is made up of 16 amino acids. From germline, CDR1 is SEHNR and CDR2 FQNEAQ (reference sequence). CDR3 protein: CASSLLTGPINYGYTF. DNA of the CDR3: TGTGCCAGCAGCTTACTGACAGGGCCTATTAACTATGGCTACACCTTC.

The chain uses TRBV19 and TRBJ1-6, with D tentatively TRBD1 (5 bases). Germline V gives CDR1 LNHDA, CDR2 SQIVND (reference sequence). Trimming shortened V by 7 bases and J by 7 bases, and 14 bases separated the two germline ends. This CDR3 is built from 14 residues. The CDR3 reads CASTQGASNSPLHF. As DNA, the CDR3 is TGTGCCAGTACACAAGGGGCTTCCAATTCACCCCTCCACTTT. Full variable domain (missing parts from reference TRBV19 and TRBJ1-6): DGGITQSPKYLFRKEGQNVTLSCEQNLNHDAMYWYRQDPGQGLRLIYYSQIVNDFQKGDIAEGYSVSREKKESFPLTVTSAQKNPTAFYLCASTQGASNSPLHFGNGTRLTVT.

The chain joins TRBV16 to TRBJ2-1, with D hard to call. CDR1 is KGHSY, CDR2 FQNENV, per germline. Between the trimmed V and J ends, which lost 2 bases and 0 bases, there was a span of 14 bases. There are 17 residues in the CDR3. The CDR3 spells CASSQVLQVSSYNEQFF. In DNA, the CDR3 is TGTGCCAGCAGCCAAGTTCTCCAGGTCAGCTCCTACAATGAGCAGTTCTTC.

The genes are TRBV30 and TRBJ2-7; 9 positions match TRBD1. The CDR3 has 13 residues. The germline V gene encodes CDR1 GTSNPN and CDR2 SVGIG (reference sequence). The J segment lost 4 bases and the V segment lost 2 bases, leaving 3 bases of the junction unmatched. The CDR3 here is CAWSTGGGYEQYF. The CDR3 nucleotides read TGTGCCTGGAGTACAGGGGGCGGGTACGAGCAGTACTTC.

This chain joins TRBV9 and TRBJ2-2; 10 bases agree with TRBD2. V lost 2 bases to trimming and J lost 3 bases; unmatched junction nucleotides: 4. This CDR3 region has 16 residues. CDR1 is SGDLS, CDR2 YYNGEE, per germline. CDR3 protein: CASSVLAGVDTGELFF. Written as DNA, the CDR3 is TGTGCCAGCAGCGTTCTAGCGGGGGTGGACACCGGGGAGCTGTTTTTT.

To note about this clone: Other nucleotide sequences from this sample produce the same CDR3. The CDR3 protein is CASSYGGSYEQYF. CDR3 coding DNA: TGTGCCAGCAGTTACGGCGGCTCCTACGAGCAGTACTTC. J is TRBJ2-7 and V is TRBV6-5; the D is unclear. Germline V gene sequence: CDR1 MNHEY, CDR2 SVGAGI. The CDR3 extends over 13 amino acids. Between the trimmed V and J ends, which lost 2 bases and 0 bases, there was a span of 5 bases.

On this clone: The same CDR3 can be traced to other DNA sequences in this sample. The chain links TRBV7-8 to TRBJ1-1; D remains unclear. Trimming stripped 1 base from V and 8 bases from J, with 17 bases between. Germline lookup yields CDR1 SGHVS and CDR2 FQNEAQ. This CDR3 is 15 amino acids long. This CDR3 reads CASSLEFGQRPEAFF. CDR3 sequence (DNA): TGTGCCAGCAGCTTAGAATTCGGGCAGCGGCCCGAAGCTTTCTTT.

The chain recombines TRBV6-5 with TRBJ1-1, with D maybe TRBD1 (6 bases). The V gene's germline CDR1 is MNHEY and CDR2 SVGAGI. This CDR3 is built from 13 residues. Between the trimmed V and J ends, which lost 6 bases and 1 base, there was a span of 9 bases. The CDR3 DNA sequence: TGTGCCAGCAGGCAGGGACAGAACACTGAAGCTTTCTTT. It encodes CASRQGQNTEAFF.

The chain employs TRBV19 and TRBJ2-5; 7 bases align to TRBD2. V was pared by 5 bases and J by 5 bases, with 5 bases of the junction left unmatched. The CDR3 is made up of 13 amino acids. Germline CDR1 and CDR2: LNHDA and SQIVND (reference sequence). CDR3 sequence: CASSHNGGETQYF. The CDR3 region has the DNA TGTGCCAGTAGTCACAACGGGGGGGAGACCCAGTACTTC.

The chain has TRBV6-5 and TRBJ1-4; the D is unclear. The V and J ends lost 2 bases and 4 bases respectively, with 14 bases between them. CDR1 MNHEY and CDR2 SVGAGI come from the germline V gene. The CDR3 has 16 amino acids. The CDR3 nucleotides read TGTGCCAGCAGTTACCCGGCCCACCAGGATAATGAAAAACTGTTTTTT. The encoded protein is CASSYPAHQDNEKLFF.

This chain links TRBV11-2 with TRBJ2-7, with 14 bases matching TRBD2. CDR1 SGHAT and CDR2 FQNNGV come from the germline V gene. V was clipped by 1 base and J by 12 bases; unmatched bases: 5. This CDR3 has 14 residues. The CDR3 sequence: CASSLARLAGGLYF. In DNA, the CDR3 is TGTGCCAGCAGCTTAGCCCGACTAGCGGGGGGGCTGTACTTC.

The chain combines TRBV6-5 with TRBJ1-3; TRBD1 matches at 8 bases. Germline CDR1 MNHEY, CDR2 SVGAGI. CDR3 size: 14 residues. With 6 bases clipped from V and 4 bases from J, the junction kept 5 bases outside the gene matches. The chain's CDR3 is CASSSGTGGNTIYF. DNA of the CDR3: TGTGCCAGCAGCTCGGGGACAGGCGGAAACACCATATATTTT.

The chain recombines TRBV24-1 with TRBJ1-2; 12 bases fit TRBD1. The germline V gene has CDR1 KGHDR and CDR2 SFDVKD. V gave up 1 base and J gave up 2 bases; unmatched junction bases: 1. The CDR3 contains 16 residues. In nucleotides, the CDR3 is TGTGCCACCAGTGATTTCGGGACAGGGGGCAACTATGGCTACACCTTC. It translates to CATSDFGTGGNYGYTF.

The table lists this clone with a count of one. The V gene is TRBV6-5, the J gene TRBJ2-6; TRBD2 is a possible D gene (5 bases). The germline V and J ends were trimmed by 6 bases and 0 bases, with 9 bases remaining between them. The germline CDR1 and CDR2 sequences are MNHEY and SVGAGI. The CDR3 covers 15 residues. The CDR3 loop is CASREVSSGANVLTF. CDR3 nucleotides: TGTGCCAGCAGGGAGGTGAGCTCTGGGGCCAACGTCCTGACTTTC.